This T cell receptor (beta chain) was sequenced during a study of PD-1 blockade in mismatch repair-deficient tumors. About the study: Patients had eleven to twelve mismatch repair-deficient cancer types, all previously treated and progressing. Whole-study findings and limits: Rapid post-treatment expansion, then contraction, generally preceding radiologic response, marked tumor-resident clones.

TCRdb keeps only in-frame clones here, not all; method: immunoSEQ multiplex PCR. The sample carries approximately 51,000 clones, about 85% recorded once. Worth noting for this clone: What it binds is not known.

Mismatch repair deficiency was confirmed in all patients, by PCR or immunohistochemistry. The TCR-sequenced patients were a few responders to pembrolizumab. The material was peripheral blood, obtained roughly 19 weeks after starting pembrolizumab. The TCR comes from an adult with mismatch repair-deficient cancer.

This CDR3 reads CASSLVAGLDEAFF. DNA of the CDR3: TGTGCCAGCAGCTTGGTTGCGGGCCTTGATGAAGCTTTCTTT. The chain combines TRBV5-4 with TRBJ1-1; unclear D gene. This CDR3 is built from 14 residues. The V gene lost 0 bases and the J gene lost 7 bases, with 13 bases spanning the gap. Germline lookup yields CDR1 SGHNT and CDR2 YYREEE (reference sequence).